This entry features one T cell receptor (beta chain) sequence. The sample's treatment: about 20 received Ad26.COV2.S at low or high dose, single or two shots; roughly five received placebo; per-sample allocation not given. Samples analyzed were those drawn on day 63 after the first vaccine or placebo injection. The data were taken from a study of Ad26.COV2.S vaccination and SARS-CoV-2 variants. About the research overall: This donor came from the COV1001 trial of Ad26.COV2.S.

The V and J ends lost 5 bases and 1 base, in that order; junction bases with no gene match: 5. There are 15 residues in the CDR3. Germline V gene data show CDR1 as MNHNY and CDR2 as SVGAGI (reference sequence). Clones were sequenced by immunoSEQ multiplex PCR, and TCRdb holds only the in-frame ones, with some missing. The data contain 320,000 or so clones, roughly 90% of them singletons. Material: peripheral blood, obtained in a trial of Ad26.COV2.S vaccine versus placebo. The sequence came from a person aged 18 to 65 who received the Ad26.COV2.S COVID-19 vaccine or a placebo. This rearrangement joins TRBV6-6 to TRBJ2-7; TRBD1 aligns across 10 bases. CDR3 residues: CASSAGTGESYEQYF. The CDR3 DNA follows: TGTGCCAGCAGTGCGGGGACAGGGGAGTCCTACGAGCAGTACTTC.